This TCR beta chain was identified during a study of T cells after yellow fever vaccination. Study results and caveats: When the response was secondary, it was weaker but reached its peak faster, day 5 versus 15. At around 95% for CD4 and almost 90% for CD8, most primary-vaccination clones showed up again after the booster.

This clonotype was detected only a few times. Antigen: not known. For TCR, cDNA came from 5'RACE template switching, which added a universal primer site and UMIs. TCRdb independently ran MiXCR on the 5' RACE reads; one entry per CDR3 protein. The sample includes around 600,000 distinct CDR3 sequences, around an eighth of them seen just once. Sequences were derived from PBMCs, sampled on the day of the yellow fever booster vaccination. The TCR was taken from a man aged 25-45 years who received the YFV17D yellow fever vaccine.

This CDR3 is CASSAEPDFGEQYF. The CDR3 DNA reads as TGTGCCAGCAGTGCAGAACCGGATTTTGGGGAGCAGTACTTC. V is TRBV25-1 and J is TRBJ2-7, with D hard to call. The germline gives CDR1 MGHDK, CDR2 SYGVNS. V was shortened by 4 bases and J by 7 bases, with 17 bases between the two germline ends. This CDR3 spans 14 amino acids.